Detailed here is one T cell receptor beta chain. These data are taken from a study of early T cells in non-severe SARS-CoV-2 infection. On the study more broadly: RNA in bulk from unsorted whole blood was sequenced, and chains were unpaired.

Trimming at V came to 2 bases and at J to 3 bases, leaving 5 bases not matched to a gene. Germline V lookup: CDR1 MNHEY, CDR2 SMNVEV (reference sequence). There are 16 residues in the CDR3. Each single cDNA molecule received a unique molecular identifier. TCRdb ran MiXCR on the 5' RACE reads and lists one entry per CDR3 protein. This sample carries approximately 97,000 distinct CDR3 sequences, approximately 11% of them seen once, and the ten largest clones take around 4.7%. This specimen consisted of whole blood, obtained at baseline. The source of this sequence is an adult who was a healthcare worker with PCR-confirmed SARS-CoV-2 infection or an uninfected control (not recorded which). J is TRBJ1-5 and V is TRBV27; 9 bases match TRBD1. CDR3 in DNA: TGTGCCAGCAGTTTAGTTTGGACAGGGGTCAATCAGCCCCAGCATTTT. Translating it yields CASSLVWTGVNQPQHF.